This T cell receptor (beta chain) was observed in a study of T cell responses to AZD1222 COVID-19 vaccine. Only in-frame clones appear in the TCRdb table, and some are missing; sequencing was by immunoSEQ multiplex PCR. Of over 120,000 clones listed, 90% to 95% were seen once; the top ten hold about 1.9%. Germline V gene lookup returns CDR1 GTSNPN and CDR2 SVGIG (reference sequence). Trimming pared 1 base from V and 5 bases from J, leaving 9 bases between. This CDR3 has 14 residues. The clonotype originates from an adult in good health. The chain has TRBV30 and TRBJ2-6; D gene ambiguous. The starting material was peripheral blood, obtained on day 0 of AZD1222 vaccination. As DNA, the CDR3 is TGTGCCTGGAGTGGGCTTACCCGGGCCAACGTCCTGACTTTC. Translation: CAWSGLTRANVLTF.